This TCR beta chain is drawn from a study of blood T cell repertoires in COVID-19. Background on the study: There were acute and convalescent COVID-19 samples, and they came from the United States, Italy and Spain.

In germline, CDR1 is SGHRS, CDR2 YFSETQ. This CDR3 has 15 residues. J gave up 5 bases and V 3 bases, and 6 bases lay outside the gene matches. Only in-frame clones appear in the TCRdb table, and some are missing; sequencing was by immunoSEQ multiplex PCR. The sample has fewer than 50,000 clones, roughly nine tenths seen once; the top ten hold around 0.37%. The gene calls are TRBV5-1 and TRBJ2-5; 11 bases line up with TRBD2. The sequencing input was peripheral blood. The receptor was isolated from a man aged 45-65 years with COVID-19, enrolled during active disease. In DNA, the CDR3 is TGCGCCAGCAGCTACAATTTAGCGGGAGGGGAGACCCAGTACTTC. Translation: CASSYNLAGGETQYF. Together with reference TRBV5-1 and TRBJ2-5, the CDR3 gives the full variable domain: KAGVTQTPRYLIKTRGQQVTLSCSPISGHRSVSWYQQTPGQGLQFLFEYFSETQRNKGNFPGRFSGRQFSNSRSEMNVSTLELGDSALYLCASSYNLAGGETQYFGPGTRLLVL.